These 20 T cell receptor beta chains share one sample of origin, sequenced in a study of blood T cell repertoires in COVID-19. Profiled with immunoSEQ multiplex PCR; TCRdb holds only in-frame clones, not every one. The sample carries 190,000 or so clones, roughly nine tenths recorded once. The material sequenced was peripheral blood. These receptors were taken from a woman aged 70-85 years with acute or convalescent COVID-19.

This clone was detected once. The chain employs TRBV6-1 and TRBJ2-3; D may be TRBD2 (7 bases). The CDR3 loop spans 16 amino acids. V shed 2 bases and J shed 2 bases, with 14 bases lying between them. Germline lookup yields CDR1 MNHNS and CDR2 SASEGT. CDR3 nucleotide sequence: TGTGCCAGCAGTGAATCTGCGGGGGCCACCACAGATACGCAGTATTTT. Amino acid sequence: CASSESAGATTDTQYF.

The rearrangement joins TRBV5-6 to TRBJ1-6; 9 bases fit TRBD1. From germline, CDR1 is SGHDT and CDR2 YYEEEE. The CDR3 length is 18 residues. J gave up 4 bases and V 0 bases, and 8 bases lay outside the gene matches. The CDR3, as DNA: TGTGCCAGCAGCTTGGAATTGGGACAGGGAACTTATAATTCACCCCTCCACTTT. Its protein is CASSLELGQGTYNSPLHF.

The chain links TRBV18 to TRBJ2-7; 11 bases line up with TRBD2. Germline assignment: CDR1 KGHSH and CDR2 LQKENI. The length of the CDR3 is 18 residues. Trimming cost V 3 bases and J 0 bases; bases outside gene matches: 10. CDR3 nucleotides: TGTGCCAGCTCACCGCTAGCGGGAGGCCTAATAAGCTCCTACGAGCAGTACTTC. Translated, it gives CASSPLAGGLISSYEQYF.

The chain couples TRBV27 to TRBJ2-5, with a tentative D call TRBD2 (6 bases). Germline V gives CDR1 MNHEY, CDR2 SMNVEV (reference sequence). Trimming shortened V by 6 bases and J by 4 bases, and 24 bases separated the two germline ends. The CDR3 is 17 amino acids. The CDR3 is CASSPEGRGILRETQYF. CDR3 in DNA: TGTGCCAGCAGCCCCGAGGGACGGGGGATACTGAGAGAGACCCAGTACTTC.

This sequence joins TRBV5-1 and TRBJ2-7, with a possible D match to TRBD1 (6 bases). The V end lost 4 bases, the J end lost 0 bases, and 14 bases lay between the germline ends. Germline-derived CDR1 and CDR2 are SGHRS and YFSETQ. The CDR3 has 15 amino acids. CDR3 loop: CASSPRRDNSYEQYF. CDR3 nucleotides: TGCGCCAGCAGCCCGCGTCGGGACAACTCCTACGAGCAGTACTTC. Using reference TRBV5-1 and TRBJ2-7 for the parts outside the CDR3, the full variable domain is KAGVTQTPRYLIKTRGQQVTLSCSPISGHRSVSWYQQTPGQGLQFLFEYFSETQRNKGNFPGRFSGRQFSNSRSEMNVSTLELGDSALYLCASSPRRDNSYEQYFGPGTRLTVT.

As DNA, the CDR3 is TGTGCCAGCAGTTTAGCGGGTGGGGACAGGGTCGCCTATGGCTACACCTTC. It codes for CASSLAGGDRVAYGYTF. The chain employs TRBV28 and TRBJ1-2, with TRBD1 matching over 9 bases. The CDR3 sequence is 17 residues long. The V gene's germline CDR1 is MDHEN and CDR2 SYDVKM. J was trimmed by 4 bases and V by 2 bases; bases with no gene match: 11.

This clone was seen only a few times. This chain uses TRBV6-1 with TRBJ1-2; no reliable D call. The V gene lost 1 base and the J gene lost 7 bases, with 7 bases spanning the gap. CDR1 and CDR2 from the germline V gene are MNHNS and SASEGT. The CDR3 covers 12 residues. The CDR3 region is CASSEDGIGYTF. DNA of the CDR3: TGTGCCAGCAGTGAAGACGGGATTGGCTACACCTTC.

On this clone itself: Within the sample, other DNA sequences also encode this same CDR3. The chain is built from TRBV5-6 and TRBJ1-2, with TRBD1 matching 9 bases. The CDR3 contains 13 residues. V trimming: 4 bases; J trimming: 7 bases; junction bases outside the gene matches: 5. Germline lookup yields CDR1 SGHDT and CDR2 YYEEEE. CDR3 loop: CASSRDRASGYTF. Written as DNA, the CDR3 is TGTGCCAGCAGCCGGGACAGGGCCTCTGGCTACACCTTC.

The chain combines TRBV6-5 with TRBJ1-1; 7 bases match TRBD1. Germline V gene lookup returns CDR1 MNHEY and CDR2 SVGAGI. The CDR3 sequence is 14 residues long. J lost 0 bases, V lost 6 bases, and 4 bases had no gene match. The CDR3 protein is CASSRDRLNTEAFF. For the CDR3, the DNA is TGTGCCAGCAGCCGGGACAGACTGAACACTGAAGCTTTCTTT.

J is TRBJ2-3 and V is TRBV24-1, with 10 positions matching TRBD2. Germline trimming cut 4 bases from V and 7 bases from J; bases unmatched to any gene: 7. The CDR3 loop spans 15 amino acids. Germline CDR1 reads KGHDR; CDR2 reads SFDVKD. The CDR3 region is CATSEQAGGFNTQYF. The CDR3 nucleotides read TGTGCCACCAGTGAGCAAGCGGGAGGGTTTAATACGCAGTATTTT.

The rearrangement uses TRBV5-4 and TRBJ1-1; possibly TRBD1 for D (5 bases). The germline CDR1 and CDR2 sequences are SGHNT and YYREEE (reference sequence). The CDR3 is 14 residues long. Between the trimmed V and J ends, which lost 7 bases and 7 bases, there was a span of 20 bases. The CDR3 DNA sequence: TGTGCCAGCTCCCTGGAGTGGGGGGAAGGTGAAGCTTTCTTT. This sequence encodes CASSLEWGEGEAFF.

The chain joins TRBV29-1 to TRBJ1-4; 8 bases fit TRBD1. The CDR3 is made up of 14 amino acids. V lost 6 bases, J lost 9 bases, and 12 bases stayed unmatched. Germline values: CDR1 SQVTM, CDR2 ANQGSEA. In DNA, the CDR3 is TGCAGCGTCTCCACCGACAGGGGAAATAAAAAACTGTTTTTT. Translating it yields CSVSTDRGNKKLFF.

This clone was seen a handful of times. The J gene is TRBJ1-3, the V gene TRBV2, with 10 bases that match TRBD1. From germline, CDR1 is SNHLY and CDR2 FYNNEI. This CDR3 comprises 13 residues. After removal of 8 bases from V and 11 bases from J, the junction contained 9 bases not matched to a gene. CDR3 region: CASAGDRGSAIYF. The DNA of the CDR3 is TGTGCCAGCGCAGGGGACAGGGGTAGCGCCATATATTTT.

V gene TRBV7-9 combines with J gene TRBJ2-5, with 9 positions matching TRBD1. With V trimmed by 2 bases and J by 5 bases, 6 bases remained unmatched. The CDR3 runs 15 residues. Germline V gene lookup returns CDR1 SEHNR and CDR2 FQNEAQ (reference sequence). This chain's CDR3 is CASSLLRQGGETQYF. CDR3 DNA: TGTGCCAGCAGCTTATTAAGACAGGGGGGCGAGACCCAGTACTTC.

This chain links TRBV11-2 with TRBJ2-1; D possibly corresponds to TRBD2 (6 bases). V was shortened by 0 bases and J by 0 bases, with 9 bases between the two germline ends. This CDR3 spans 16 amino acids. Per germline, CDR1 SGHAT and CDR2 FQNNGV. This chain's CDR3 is CASSLEGTHSYNEQFF. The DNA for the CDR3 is TGTGCCAGCAGCTTAGAAGGGACTCACTCCTACAATGAGCAGTTCTTC.

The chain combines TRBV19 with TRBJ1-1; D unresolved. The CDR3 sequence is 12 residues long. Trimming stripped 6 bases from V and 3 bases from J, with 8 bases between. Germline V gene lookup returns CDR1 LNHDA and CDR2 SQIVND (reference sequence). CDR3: CASSEEYTEAFF. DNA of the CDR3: TGTGCCAGTAGCGAGGAGTACACTGAAGCTTTCTTT.

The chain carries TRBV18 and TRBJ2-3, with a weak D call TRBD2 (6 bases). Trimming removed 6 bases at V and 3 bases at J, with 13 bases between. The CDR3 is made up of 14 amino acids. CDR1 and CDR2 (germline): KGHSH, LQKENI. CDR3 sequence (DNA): TGTGCCAGCTCTTCGGGACTGAAAACAGATACGCAGTATTTT. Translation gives CASSSGLKTDTQYF.

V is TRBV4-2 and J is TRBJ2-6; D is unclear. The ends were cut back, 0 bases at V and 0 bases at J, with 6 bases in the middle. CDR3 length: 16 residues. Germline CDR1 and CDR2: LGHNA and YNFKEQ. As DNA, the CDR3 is TGTGCCAGCAGCCAAGACTTAGCCTCTGGGGCCAACGTCCTGACTTTC. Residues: CASSQDLASGANVLTF.

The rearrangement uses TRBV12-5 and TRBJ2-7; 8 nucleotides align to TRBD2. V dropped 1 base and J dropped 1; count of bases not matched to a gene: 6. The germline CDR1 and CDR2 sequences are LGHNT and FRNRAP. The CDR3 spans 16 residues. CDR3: CASGLAGRETSYEQYF. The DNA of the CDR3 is TGTGCTAGTGGTTTGGCCGGGAGGGAGACGTCCTACGAGCAGTACTTC.

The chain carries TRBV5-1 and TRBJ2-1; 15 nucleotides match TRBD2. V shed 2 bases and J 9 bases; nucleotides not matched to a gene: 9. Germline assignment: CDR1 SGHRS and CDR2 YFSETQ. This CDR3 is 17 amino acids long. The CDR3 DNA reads TGCGCCAGCAGCTTCGGACTAGCGGGAGGGGTAGCTGGTGAGCAGTTCTTC. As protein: CASSFGLAGGVAGEQFF. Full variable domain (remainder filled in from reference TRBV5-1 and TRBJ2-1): KAGVTQTPRYLIKTRGQQVTLSCSPISGHRSVSWYQQTPGQGLQFLFEYFSETQRNKGNFPGRFSGRQFSNSRSEMNVSTLELGDSALYLCASSFGLAGGVAGEQFFGPGTRLTVL.